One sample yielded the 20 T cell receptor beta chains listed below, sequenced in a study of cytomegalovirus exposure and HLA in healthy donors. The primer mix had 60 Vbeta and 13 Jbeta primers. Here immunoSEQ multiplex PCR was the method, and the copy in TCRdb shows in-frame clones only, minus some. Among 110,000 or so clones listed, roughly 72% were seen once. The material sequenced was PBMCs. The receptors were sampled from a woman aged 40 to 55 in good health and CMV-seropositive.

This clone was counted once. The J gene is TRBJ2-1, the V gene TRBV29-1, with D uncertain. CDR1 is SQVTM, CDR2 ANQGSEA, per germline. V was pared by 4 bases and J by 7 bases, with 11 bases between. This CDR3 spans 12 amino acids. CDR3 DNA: TGCAGCGTTGTTCTAGTCTCTAATGAGCAGTTCTTC. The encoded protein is CSVVLVSNEQFF.

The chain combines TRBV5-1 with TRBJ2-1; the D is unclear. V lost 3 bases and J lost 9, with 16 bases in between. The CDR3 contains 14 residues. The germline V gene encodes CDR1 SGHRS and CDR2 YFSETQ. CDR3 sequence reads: CASSSADVRGEQFF. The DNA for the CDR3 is TGCGCCAGCAGCTCCGCTGACGTCCGCGGTGAGCAGTTCTTC.

CDR3: CAISDAGGGGYNEQFF. CDR3 bases: TGTGCCATCAGTGATGCGGGCGGGGGGGGCTACAATGAGCAGTTCTTC. This sequence joins TRBV10-3 and TRBJ2-1, with TRBD2 matching 9 bases. The CDR3 runs to 16 residues. CDR1 and CDR2 (germline): ENHRY, SYGVKD. The trim removed 3 bases at V and 3 bases at J, leaving 6 bases unmatched.

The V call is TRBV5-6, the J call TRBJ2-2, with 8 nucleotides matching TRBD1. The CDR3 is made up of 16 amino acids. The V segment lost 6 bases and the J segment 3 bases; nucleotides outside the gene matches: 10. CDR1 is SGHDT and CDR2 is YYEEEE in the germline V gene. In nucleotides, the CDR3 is TGTGCCAGCACCTATGGACAGGGTTGGGACACCGGGGAGCTGTTTTTT. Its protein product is CASTYGQGWDTGELFF.

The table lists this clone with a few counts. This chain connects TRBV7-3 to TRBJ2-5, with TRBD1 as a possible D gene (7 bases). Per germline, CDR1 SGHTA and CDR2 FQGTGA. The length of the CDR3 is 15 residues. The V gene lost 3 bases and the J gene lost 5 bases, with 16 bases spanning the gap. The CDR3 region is CASSFSGARGETQYF. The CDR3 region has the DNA TGTGCCAGCAGCTTCTCGGGAGCCAGGGGGGAGACCCAGTACTTC.

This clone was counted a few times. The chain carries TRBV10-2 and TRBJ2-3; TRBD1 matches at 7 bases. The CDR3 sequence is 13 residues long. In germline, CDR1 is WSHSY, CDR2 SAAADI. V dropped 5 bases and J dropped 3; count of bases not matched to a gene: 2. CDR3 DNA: TGCGCCAGCAGTTTACAGGGGACAGATACGCAGTATTTT. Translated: CASSLQGTDTQYF.

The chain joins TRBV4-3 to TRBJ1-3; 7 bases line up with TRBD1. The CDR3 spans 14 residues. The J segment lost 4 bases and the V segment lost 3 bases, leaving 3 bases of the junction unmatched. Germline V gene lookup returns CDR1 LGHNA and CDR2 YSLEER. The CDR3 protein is CASSQDRPGNTIYF. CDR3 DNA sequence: TGCGCCAGCAGCCAGGACAGGCCAGGAAACACCATATATTTT.

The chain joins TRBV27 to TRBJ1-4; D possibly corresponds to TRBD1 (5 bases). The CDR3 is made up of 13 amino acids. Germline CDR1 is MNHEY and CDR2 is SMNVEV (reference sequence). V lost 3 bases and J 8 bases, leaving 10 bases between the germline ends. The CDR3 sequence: CASSFGGLEKLFF. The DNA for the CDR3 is TGTGCCAGCAGTTTCGGGGGGTTAGAAAAACTGTTTTTT.

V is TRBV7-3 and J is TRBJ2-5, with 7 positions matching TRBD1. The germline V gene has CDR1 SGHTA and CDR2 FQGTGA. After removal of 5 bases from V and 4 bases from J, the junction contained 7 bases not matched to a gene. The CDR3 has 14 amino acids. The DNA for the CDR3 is TGTGCCAGCAGCCGACAGGGTCCCCCAGAGACCCAGTACTTC. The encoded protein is CASSRQGPPETQYF.

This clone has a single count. The CDR3 loop is CATSRDFGRGSYEQYF. DNA for the CDR3: TGTGCCACCAGCAGAGATTTCGGAAGGGGGTCGTACGAGCAGTACTTC. J is TRBJ2-7 and V is TRBV15; maybe TRBD1 (6 bases). Germline-derived CDR1 and CDR2 are LNHNV and YYDKDF (reference sequence). Trimming removed 0 bases from V and 4 bases from J, with 16 bases in between. This CDR3 has 16 amino acids.

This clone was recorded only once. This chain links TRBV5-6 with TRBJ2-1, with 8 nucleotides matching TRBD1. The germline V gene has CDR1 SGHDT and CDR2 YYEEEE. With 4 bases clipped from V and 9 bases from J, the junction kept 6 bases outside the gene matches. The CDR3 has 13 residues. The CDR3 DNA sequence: TGTGCCAGCAGCCAGGGGGCTACGGGTGAGCAGTTCTTC. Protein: CASSQGATGEQFF.

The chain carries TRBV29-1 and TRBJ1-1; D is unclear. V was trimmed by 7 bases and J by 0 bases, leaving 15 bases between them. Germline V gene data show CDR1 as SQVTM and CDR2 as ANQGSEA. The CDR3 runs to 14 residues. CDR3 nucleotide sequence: TGCAGCGATGGGCCCAGGAACATGAACACTGAAGCTTTCTTT. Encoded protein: CSDGPRNMNTEAFF.

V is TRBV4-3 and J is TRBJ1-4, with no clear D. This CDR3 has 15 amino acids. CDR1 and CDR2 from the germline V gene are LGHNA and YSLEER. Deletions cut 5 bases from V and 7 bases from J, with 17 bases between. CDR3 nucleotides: TGCGCCAGCAGCTCGGACGTATCGGGAGGTGAAAAACTGTTTTTT. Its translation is CASSSDVSGGEKLFF.

CDR3 region: CASRKNRVGTF. As DNA, the CDR3 is TGTGCCAGCAGGAAAAACAGGGTAGGCACCTTC. The chain uses TRBV21-1 and TRBJ1-2; TRBD1, the table's D call, was not compared with the DNA. TRBV21-1 is given as a pseudogene. This CDR3 has 11 residues.

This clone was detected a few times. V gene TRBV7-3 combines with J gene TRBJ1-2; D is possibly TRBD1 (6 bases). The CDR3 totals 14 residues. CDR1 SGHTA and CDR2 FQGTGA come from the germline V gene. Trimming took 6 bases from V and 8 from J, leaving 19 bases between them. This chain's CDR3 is CASSLTDREGGYTF. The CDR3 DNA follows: TGTGCCAGCAGTCTCACGGACAGAGAGGGGGGCTACACCTTC.

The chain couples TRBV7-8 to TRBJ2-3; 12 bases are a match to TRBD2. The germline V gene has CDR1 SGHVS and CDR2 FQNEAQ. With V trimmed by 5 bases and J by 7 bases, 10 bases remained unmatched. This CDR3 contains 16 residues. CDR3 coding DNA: TGTGCCAGCAGCCAACCTAGCGGGGGGGCCGTGAATACGCAGTATTTT. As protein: CASSQPSGGAVNTQYF.

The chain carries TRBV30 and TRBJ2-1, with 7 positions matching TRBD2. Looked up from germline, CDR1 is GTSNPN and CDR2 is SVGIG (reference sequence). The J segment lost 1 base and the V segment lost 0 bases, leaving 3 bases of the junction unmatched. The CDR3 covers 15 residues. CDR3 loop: CAWSVGSGSYNEQFF. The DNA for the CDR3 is TGTGCCTGGAGTGTGGGTAGCGGGTCCTACAATGAGCAGTTCTTC.

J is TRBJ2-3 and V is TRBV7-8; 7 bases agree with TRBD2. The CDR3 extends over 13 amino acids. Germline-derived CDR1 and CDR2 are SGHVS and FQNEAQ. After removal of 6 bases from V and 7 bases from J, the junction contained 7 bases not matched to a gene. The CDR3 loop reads CASSRSGANTQYF. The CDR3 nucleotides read TGTGCCAGCAGTCGGAGCGGGGCGAATACGCAGTATTTT.

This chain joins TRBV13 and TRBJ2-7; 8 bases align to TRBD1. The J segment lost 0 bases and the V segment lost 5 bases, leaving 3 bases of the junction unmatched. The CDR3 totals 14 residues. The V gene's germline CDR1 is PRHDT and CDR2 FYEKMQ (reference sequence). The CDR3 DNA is TGTGCCAGCAGCAACAGGGGGAGCTCCTACGAGCAGTACTTC. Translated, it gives CASSNRGSSYEQYF.

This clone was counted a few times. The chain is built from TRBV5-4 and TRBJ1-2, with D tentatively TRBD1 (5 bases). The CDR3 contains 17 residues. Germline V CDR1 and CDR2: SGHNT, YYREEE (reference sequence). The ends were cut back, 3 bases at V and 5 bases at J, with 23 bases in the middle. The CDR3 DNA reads TGTGCCAGCAGCTCCAACGCGGGACCTTCTATTTTTTATGGCTACACCTTC. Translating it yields CASSSNAGPSIFYGYTF.